This T cell receptor (beta chain) is drawn from a study of T cell responses to AZD1222 COVID-19 vaccine. Overall study context: Second doses were pooled across both intervals (about 4 or about 12 weeks).

Sequencing was performed with immunoSEQ multiplex PCR; in TCRdb, only in-frame clones are kept and a portion is missing. This table holds 95,000 to 150,000 clones, roughly 92% found once. The germline V gene encodes CDR1 SGDLS and CDR2 YYNGEE. This CDR3 has 15 amino acids. V was shortened by 2 bases and J by 8 bases, with 18 bases between the two germline ends. Study-wide findings and caveats: The study found Spike-specific TCR breadth and depth rose after two AZD1222 doses. Distributed over spike, vaccine-associated CD4 TCRs predominated at 160-218 and 743-854. Females made up more of the donors, who were largely white British, and clonal diversity may have come out too low.

With regard to this clone: Its antigen is not known.

This specimen was peripheral blood, taken on day 0 of AZD1222 vaccination. The chain couples TRBV9 to TRBJ2-3, with D tentatively TRBD2 (7 bases). This receptor was identified in an adult in good health. The CDR3 spells CASSVVGGPPGTQYF. CDR3 DNA: TGTGCCAGCAGCGTGGTGGGGGGGCCTCCGGGTACGCAGTATTTT.